Listed below are T cell receptor beta chains from one sample, sequenced in a study of CXCR3-negative and CXCR3-positive naive CD8 T cells. TCRdb reprocessed the 5' RACE reads, with one entry per CDR3 protein and no DNA. The sample totals around 110,000 distinct CDR3 sequences. Input material: naive CXCR3+ CD8+ T cells from blood. The receptors were gathered from a human donor in good health. Some clones in this sample may be carry-over from other donors' samples. Both conserved end residues are part of each CDR3.

>TRBV29-1|TRBJ1-1|13
CSVDAGKNTEAFF
>TRBV19|TRBJ2-1|13
CASSARLYNEQFF
>TRBV29-1|TRBJ1-4|14
CSVEDHDSREKLFF
>TRBV20-1|TRBJ2-1|16
CSARATGEPSYNEQFF
>TRBV29-1|TRBJ1-3|12
CSVELFGNTIYF
>TRBV7-9|TRBJ2-2|16
CASSFFRGGNTGELFF
>TRBV15|TRBJ1-6|15
CTTSRDRGQGSPLHF
>TRBV4-3|TRBJ2-7|18
CASSQDRGRLGPPYEQYF
>TRBV28|TRBJ1-2|13
CASSHDSGYGYTF
>TRBV9|TRBJ2-7|14
CASSPGQASYEQYF
>TRBV4-3|TRBJ1-1|16
CASSQDFTLGGNEAFF
>TRBV2|TRBJ2-7|14
CASSARPLSYEQYF
>TRBV19|TRBJ2-3|11
CASSWTDTQYF
>TRBV6-2/TRBV6-3|TRBJ2-5|16
CASRRMDANGQETQYF
>TRBV11-2|TRBJ2-2|14
CASSSGPETGELFF
>TRBV5-6|TRBJ1-2|13
CASSFWDLDGYTF
>TRBV7-9|TRBJ2-3|15
CASSLTLHSTDTQYF
>TRBV7-2|TRBJ1-1|13
CASSSIIQSEAFF
>TRBV9|TRBJ1-1|14
CASSRTGMNTEAFF
>TRBV13|TRBJ2-5|14
CASSSLTFQETQYF
>TRBV27|TRBJ2-2|16
CASSLRLGGHTGELFF
>TRBV27|TRBJ1-2|14
CASSLNRDNYGYTF
>TRBV19|TRBJ1-1|15
CASGITGEGNTEAFF
>TRBV7-2|TRBJ2-5|14
CASSPSSGGETQYF
>TRBV6-5|TRBJ1-6|16
CASSPHLSVDNSPLHF
>TRBV6-5|TRBJ2-5|20
CASRNSFRLAGAGHQETQYF
>TRBV5-5|TRBJ2-7|15
CASSSRDFQTYEQYF
>TRBV29-1|TRBJ2-2|14
CSVQGAHNTGELFF
>TRBV29-1|TRBJ1-2|14
CSVNTQGSGYGYTF
>TRBV3-1|TRBJ2-7|14
CASSQADRSYEQYF
>TRBV2|TRBJ2-1|15
CASSEWLAGVGEQFF
>TRBV5-5|TRBJ1-5|15
CASSQGAGSNQPQHF
>TRBV28|TRBJ2-3|14
CASSFVAGTDTQYF
>TRBV4-2|TRBJ1-5|19
CASSQDWPGGGATGQPQHF
>TRBV13|TRBJ2-3|13
CASSPGGTDTQYF
>TRBV28|TRBJ2-3|16
CASSLETSRITDTQYF
>TRBV5-1|TRBJ2-3|17
CASSLPISGQRPDTQYF
>TRBV29-1|TRBJ2-3|11
CSVGGTDTQYF
>TRBV5-1|TRBJ1-4|14
CASSLTGVNEKLFF
>TRBV27|TRBJ2-7|13
CASRTGVGYEQYF
>TRBV20-1|TRBJ2-7|12
CSAQDISYEQYF
>TRBV21-1|TRBJ2-7|17
CASSTLYISFNPYEQYF
>TRBV29-1|TRBJ2-1|12
CSVEYLGLEQFF
>TRBV21-1|TRBJ2-7|17
CASSKKIAAGRSYEQYF
>TRBV6-5|TRBJ2-3|16
CASSSHSGLGTDTQYF
>TRBV28|TRBJ2-1|12
CASSLPAGEQFF
>TRBV29-1|TRBJ2-3|13
CSAGVGGSDTQYF
>TRBV28|TRBJ2-7|15
CASRHTLMDSAEQYF
>TRBV5-5|TRBJ2-7|15
CASSLVRQGAYEQYF
>TRBV5-6|TRBJ1-4|15
CASSIGQGDFEKLFF
>TRBV29-1|TRBJ1-1|13
CSALPDRNTEAFF
>TRBV29-1|TRBJ2-2|13
CSVVSGDTGELFF
>TRBV6-1|TRBJ1-1|12
CASSEYAGEAFF
>TRBV5-1|TRBJ2-7|15
CASSLGASGSVEQYF
>TRBV29-1|TRBJ1-4|11
CSVEDQVELFF
>TRBV7-9|TRBJ2-1|18
CASSLEEVRGGEYNEQFF
>TRBV6-2/TRBV6-3|TRBJ2-6|15
CASSPDRAGANVLTF
>TRBV28|TRBJ2-7|17
CASSYHLDRGKPYEQYF
>TRBV7-9|TRBJ1-2|14
CASSSIADMEGYTF
>TRBV19|TRBJ2-1|13
CASTRGAYNEQFF